The sample holds a few counts of the clone carrying this TCR beta chain. The data were obtained in a study of T-cell reconstitution after alpha-beta-depleted transplantation in children. This CDR3 has 12 amino acids. Germline V gives CDR1 LGHNA, CDR2 YNFKEQ. V was trimmed by 8 bases and J by 4 bases, leaving 8 bases between them. As it was prepared, the TCRbeta library received unique molecular identifiers. One entry per CDR3 protein results from TCRdb running MiXCR on the PCR reads. The table lists a few hundred thousand distinct CDR3 sequences, approximately 10% of them singletons. The specimen was PBMCs from the stem cell graft donor, collected from the stem cell graft. The TCR comes from a human donor who donated a stem cell graft to a child with acute lymphoblastic leukemia. The chain joins TRBV4-2 to TRBJ2-2; D perhaps matches TRBD2 (5 bases). CDR3 region: CASGEGTGELFF. In nucleotides, the CDR3 is TGTGCCAGCGGAGAGGGCACCGGGGAGCTGTTTTTT.